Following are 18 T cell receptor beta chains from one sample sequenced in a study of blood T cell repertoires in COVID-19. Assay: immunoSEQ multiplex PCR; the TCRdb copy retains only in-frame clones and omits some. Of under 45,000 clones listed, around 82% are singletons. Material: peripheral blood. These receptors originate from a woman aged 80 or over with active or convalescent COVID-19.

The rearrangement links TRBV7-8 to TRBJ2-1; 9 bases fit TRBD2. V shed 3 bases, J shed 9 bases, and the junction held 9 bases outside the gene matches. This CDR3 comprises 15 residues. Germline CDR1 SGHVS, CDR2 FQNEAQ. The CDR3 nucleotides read TGTGCCAGCAGCTTTAATAGCGGGAGTAAAGGTGAGCAGTTCTTC. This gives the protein CASSFNSGSKGEQFF.

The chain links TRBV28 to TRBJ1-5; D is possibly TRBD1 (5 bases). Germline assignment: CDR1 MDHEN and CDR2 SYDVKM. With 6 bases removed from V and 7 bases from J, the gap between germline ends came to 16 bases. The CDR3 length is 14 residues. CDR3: CASSDRGLKQPQHF. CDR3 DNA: TGTGCCAGCAGCGACCGGGGACTCAAACAGCCCCAGCATTTT.

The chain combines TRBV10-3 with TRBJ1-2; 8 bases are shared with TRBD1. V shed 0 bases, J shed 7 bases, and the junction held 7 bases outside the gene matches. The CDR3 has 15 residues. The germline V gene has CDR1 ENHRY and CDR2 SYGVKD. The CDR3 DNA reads TGTGCCATCAGTGAGTCGGCAGGGGGCCAGTTTGGCTACACCTTC. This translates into CAISESAGGQFGYTF.

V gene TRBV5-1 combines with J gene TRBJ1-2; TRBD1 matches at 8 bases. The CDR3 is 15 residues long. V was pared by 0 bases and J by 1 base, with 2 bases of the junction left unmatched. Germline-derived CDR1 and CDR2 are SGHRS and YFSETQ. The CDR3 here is CASSLAGQGNYGYTF. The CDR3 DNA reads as TGCGCCAGCAGCTTGGCTGGACAGGGTAACTATGGCTACACCTTC. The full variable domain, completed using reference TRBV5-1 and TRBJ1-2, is KAGVTQTPRYLIKTRGQQVTLSCSPISGHRSVSWYQQTPGQGLQFLFEYFSETQRNKGNFPGRFSGRQFSNSRSEMNVSTLELGDSALYLCASSLAGQGNYGYTFGSGTRLTVV.

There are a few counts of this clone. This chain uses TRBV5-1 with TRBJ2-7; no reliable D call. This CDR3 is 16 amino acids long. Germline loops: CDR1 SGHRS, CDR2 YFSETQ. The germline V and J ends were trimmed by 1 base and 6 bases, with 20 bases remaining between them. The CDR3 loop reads CASSLNYNSPEREQYF. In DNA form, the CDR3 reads TGCGCCAGCAGCTTGAATTATAATAGCCCCGAGCGCGAGCAGTACTTC.

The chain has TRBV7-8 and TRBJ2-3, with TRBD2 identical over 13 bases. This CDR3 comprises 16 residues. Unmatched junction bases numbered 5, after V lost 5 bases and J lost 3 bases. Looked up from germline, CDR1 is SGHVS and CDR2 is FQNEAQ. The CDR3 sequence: CASSGRTSGSTDTQYF. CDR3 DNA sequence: TGTGCCAGCAGCGGGCGGACTAGCGGGAGTACAGATACGCAGTATTTT.

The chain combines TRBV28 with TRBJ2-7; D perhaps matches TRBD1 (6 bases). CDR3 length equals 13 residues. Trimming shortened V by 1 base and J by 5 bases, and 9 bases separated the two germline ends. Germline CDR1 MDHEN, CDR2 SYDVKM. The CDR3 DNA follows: TGTGCCAGCAGTTTATACCGGGACAACGAGCAGTACTTC. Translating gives CASSLYRDNEQYF.

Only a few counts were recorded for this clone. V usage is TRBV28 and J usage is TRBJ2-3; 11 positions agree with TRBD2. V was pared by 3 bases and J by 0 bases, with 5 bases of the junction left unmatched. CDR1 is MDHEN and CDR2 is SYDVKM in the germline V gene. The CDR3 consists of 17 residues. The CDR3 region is CASSFRRTSGSTDTQYF. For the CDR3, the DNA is TGTGCCAGCAGTTTCCGCCGGACTAGCGGGAGCACAGATACGCAGTATTTT.

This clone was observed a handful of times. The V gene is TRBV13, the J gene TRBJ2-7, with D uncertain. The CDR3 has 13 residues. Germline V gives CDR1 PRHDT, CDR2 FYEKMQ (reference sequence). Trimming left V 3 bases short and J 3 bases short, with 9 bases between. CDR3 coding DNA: TGTGCCAGCAGCTTGCTCACAGACTACGAGCAGTACTTC. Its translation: CASSLLTDYEQYF.

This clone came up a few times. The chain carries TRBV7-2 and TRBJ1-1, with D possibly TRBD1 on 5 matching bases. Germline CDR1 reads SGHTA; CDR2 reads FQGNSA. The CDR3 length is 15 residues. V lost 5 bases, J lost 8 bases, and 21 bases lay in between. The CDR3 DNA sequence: TGTGCCAGCAGCCTACAAGGCGCAGGGCTGAACGAAGCTTTCTTT. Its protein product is CASSLQGAGLNEAFF.

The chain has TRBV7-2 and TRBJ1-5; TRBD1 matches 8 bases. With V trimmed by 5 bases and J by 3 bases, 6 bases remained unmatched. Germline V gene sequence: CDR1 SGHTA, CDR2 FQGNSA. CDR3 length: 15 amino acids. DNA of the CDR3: TGTGCCAGCAGCGTACGGACAGGGTCCAATCAGCCCCAGCATTTT. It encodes CASSVRTGSNQPQHF.

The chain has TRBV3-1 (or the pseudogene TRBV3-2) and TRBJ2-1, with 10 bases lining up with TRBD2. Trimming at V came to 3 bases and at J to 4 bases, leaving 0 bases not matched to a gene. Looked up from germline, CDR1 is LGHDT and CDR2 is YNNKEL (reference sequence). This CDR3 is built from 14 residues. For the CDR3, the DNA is TGTGCCAGCAGCCAGACTAGCGGGTACAATGAGCAGTTCTTC. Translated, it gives CASSQTSGYNEQFF.

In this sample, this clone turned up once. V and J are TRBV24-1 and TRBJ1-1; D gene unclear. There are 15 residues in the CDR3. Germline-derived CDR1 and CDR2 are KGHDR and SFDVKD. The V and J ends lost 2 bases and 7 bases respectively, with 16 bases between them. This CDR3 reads CATSDSSGLVSEAFF. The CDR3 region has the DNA TGTGCCACCAGTGATTCTTCGGGTCTGGTGAGTGAAGCTTTCTTT.

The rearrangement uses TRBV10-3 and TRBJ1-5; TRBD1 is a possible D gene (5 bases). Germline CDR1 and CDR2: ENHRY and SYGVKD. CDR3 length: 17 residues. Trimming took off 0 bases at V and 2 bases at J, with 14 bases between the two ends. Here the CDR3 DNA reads TGTGCCATCAGTGAGTCGGATTTGGGGGGGGGCAATCAGCCCCAGCATTTT. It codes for CAISESDLGGGNQPQHF.

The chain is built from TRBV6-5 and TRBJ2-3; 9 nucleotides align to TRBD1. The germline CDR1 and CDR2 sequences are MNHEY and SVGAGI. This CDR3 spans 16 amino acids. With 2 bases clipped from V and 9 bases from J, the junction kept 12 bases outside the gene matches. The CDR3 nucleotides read TGTGCCAGCAGTTACATTCCGGGACAGGGCACATCCACGCAGTATTTT. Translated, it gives CASSYIPGQGTSTQYF.

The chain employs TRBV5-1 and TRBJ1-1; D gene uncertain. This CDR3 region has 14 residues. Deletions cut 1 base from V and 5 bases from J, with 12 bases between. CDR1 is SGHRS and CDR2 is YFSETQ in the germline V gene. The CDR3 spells CASSLMDGETEAFF. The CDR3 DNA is TGCGCCAGCAGCTTGATGGATGGAGAGACTGAAGCTTTCTTT.

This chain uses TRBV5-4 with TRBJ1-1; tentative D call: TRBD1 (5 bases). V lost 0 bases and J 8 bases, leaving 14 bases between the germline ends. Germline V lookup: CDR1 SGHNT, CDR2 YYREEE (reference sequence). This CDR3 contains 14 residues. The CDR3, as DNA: TGTGCCAGCAGCTTGGAAGGACATTTAACCGAAGCTTTCTTT. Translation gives CASSLEGHLTEAFF.

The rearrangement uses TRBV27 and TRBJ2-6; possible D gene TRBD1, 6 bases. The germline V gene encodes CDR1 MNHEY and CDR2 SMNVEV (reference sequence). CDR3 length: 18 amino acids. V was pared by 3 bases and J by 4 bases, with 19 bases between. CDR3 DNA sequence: TGTGCCAGCAGTTTCTTGCTGACAGGCTTATCCGGGGCCAACGTCCTGACTTTC. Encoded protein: CASSFLLTGLSGANVLTF.